Included here is one T cell receptor beta chain sequence, with context. In its sample, this clone was seen once. Its specific antigen is unknown. There are no base qualities to consult, and no much larger clone falls within one base. Participants in the prospective study were enrolled through a virtual design, were aged roughly 18 to 100 years, and lived in roughly 24 United States geographic areas. In the prospective study, cohorts were assigned on the basis of participant-reported clinical history obtained from a screening survey and a study questionnaire. In the prospective study, whole blood, serum and a nasopharyngeal or oropharyngeal swab were collected from each participant by mobile phlebotomists. Participants in the prospective study had the option to provide additional blood draws and questionnaires over an approximately two-month period. Blood samples from the prospective study were shipped frozen or at room temperature prior to DNA extraction.

TCRbeta CDR3 regions were amplified from genomic DNA by means of the immunoSEQ Assay, a bias-controlled multiplex PCR. The published analysis was carried out like this. Nucleated cell counts per sample were estimated from amplification of reference gene primers within the assay. Sequence reads were collapsed and filtered to measure the absolute abundance of every unique TCRbeta CDR3 rearrangement. For each sample, productive Simpson clonality was calculated as the square root of Simpson's diversity index over productive rearrangements. Held by TCRdb, this immuneACCESS table contains in-frame sequences only and omits some clones. Under half of the omission traces to an unresolved V gene where checked; the cause of the rest is unknown. That table furnishes V, J and clone size, whereas the DNA furnished D and trimming. The sample table records 200,000 to 300,000 clones; approximately 88% of these occur just once. 1% to 1.5% of the sample comes from the top ten.

The data are from a study of blood T cell repertoires in COVID-19 (dated by TCRdb to the early 2020s). Background on the whole study: Samples covering the acute and convalescent phases of COVID-19 were provided by collaborators in the United States, Italy and Spain. The prospective study material was composed of cDNA or gDNA derived from T cells, B-cell-depleted T cells, or PBMCs. Subjects who had been exposed to COVID-19, were actively infected with it, or had recovered from it provided the deeply sampled blood TCRbeta repertoires that made up the dataset. The repertoires were released in a freely available public database meant as a resource for research on the immune response to SARS-CoV-2. The samples were drawn from the first 160 participants of the ongoing ImmuneRACE study and from over 950 subjects provided by 6 global collaborators. A de-identified subject ID, COVID-19 status, age in years and sex were almost always included in the sample metadata. Where available, HLA class I and class II types were obtained from metadata supplied by the sample provider rather than from assay-based typing. Study-wide findings and limitations: How much clinical and demographic metadata was included differed by source and by participant, and the metadata was provided uncurated.

Trimming removed 3 bases from V and 1 base from J, leaving 15 bases between the germline ends. Per the germline V gene (reference sequence), SEHNR is the CDR1 and FQNEAQ is the CDR2. The CDR3 runs 17 residues from the cysteine to the phenylalanine. Here the CDR3 DNA is all that survives: 51 bases in frame from base 1. Rearrangement joined TRBV7-9 to TRBJ1-4, and the D gene may be TRBD1, 5 bases matching. Sequenced input: PBMCs or T cells enriched from blood (not recorded which). This clonotype was obtained from a woman aged 40 to 50 with acute COVID-19. The CDR3 region: CASSFRRGTGTNEKLFF. The base sequence is TGTGCCAGCAGCTTCCGACGGGGGACGGGAACTAATGAAAAACTGTTTTTT. The full variable domain, completed from the reference TRBV7-9 and TRBJ1-4 proteins outside the CDR3, reads DTGVSQNPRHKITKRGQNVTFRCDPISEHNRLYWYRQTLGQGPEFLTYFQNEAQLEKSRLLSDRFSAERPKGSFSTLEIQRTEQGDSAMYLCASSFRRGTGTNEKLFFGSGTQLSVL.